Presented here are 8 T cell receptor beta chains from one specimen sequenced in a study of T cell responses to AZD1222 COVID-19 vaccine. Sequencing used immunoSEQ multiplex PCR; TCRdb keeps in-frame clones, though not all of them. The top ten hold more than 7.5% of the sample, which has 100,000 to 150,000 clones, approximately 85% seen once. Sequences were derived from peripheral blood, sampled on day 0 of AZD1222 vaccination. The receptors here all came from an adult in good health.

This clone has a single count. The chain uses TRBV11-3 and TRBJ2-7; a weak D match, TRBD2 (6 bases). V was shortened by 5 bases and J by 3 bases, with 23 bases between the two germline ends. The CDR3 extends over 17 amino acids. Germline V lookup: CDR1 SGHNT, CDR2 YENEEA. The DNA for the CDR3 is TGTGCCAGCAGCCGACGATCGGGGACTCCGGGAGACTACGAGCAGTACTTC. Its protein is CASSRRSGTPGDYEQYF.

The chain employs TRBV3-1 (or the pseudogene TRBV3-2) and TRBJ1-6; D possibly corresponds to TRBD1 (6 bases). This CDR3 has 15 residues. Deletions cut 0 bases from V and 7 bases from J, with 10 bases between. Germline V gene lookup returns CDR1 LGHDT and CDR2 YNNKEL (reference sequence). CDR3 residues: CASSQEPTGNSPLHF. In nucleotides, the CDR3 is TGTGCCAGCAGCCAAGAGCCCACAGGGAATTCACCCCTCCACTTT.

The CDR3 protein is CASSKWTANTGELFF. CDR3 in DNA: TGTGCCAGCAGCAAGTGGACCGCGAACACCGGGGAGCTGTTTTTT. This rearrangement joins TRBV21-1 to TRBJ2-2. TRBV21-1 is given as a pseudogene. The CDR3 runs 15 residues.

As DNA, the CDR3 is TGTGCCAGCAGTTACTTGAGACAGCCCTCTACTCGGTTTTTT. This translates into CASSYLRQPSTRFF. The chain joins TRBV6-2 or TRBV6-3 to TRBJ1-4; weak D call: TRBD1 (5 bases). CDR1 and CDR2 from the germline V gene are MNHEY and SVGEGT. CDR3 length: 14 residues. Trimming cost V 1 base and J 16 bases, with 19 bases left between them.

The CDR3 DNA is TGTGCCACCAGTAGGCAGGAGAACACTGAAGCTTTCTTT. Translating gives CATSRQENTEAFF. V and J are TRBV24-1 and TRBJ1-1, with D unclear. CDR3 size: 13 residues. Germline V gene data show CDR1 as KGHDR and CDR2 as SFDVKD. The V and J ends lost 6 bases and 1 base respectively, with 8 bases between them.

The V call is TRBV15, the J call TRBJ1-4; perhaps TRBD1 as D (5 bases). The CDR3 consists of 16 residues. The germline V gene has CDR1 LNHNV and CDR2 YYDKDF (reference sequence). V lost 3 bases and J 8 bases, leaving 19 bases between the germline ends. The CDR3 DNA reads TGTGCCACCAGCAGGGGCATGGGGACGCGGGGGGAAAAACTGTTTTTT. It translates to CATSRGMGTRGEKLFF.

The chain is built from TRBV30 and TRBJ2-5; 9 nucleotides agree with TRBD2. V trimming: 8 bases; J trimming: 10 bases; junction bases outside the gene matches: 11. The CDR3 extends over 12 amino acids. Germline V CDR1 and CDR2: GTSNPN, SVGIG (reference sequence). The CDR3 DNA is TGTGCCCAAACCCGCGGGGGGGCAGACCAGTACTTC. It encodes CAQTRGGADQYF. The whole variable domain, remainder taken from reference TRBV30 and TRBJ2-5, is SQTIHQWPATLVQPVGSPLSLECTVEGTSNPNLYWYRQAAGRGLQLLFYSVGIGQISSEVPQNLSASRPQDRQFILSSKKLLLSDSGFYLCAQTRGGADQYFGPGTRLLVL.

The chain couples TRBV7-2 to TRBJ2-1; 14 nucleotides agree with TRBD2. Germline CDR1 SGHTA, CDR2 FQGNSA. CDR3 length equals 15 residues. Losses at the gene ends were 5 bases for V and 7 bases for J; bases not matched to a gene: 4. The CDR3 region has the DNA TGTGCCAGCAGCATGCGACTAGCGGGAGGGAATGAGCAGTTCTTC. Translation: CASSMRLAGGNEQFF.